This T cell receptor beta chain was identified in a study of shared clonotypes between healthy human individuals. Overall study context: Donor composition was a couple of women and three men, aged 18 to 49. The study, taken as a whole, reports: Clonotypes shared by all four donors outscored non-shared clonotypes in generation probability.

The CDR3 sequence is 16 residues long. The V segment lost 0 bases and the J segment 6 bases; nucleotides outside the gene matches: 5. CDR1 and CDR2 (germline): MNHEY, SMNVEV (reference sequence). Sequencing used immunoSEQ multiplex PCR; TCRdb keeps in-frame clones, though not all of them. The table has a few million clones, roughly nine tenths seen once; the top ten hold 0.11% to 0.15%. Comment on this clone: Its matching antigen is unknown.

Material: naive CD4+ T cells sorted from blood. Subset meaning: CD45RA+ positively selected. This rearrangement joins TRBV27 to TRBJ2-1; TRBD2 matches 10 bases. The receptor's source is a man in his late teens or twenties in good health. Here the CDR3 reads CASSLSPLAGLNEQFF. The CDR3 DNA is TGTGCCAGCAGTTTATCGCCACTAGCGGGACTCAATGAGCAGTTCTTC.